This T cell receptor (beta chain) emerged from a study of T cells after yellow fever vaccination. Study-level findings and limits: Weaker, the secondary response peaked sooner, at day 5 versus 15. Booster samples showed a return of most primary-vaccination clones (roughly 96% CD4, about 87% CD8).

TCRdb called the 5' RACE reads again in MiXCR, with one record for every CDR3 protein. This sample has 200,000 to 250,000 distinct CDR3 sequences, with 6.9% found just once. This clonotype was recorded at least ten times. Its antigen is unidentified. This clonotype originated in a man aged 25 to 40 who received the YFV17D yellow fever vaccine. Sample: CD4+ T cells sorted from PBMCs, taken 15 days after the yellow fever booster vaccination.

CDR3: CASSFEHTQYF. DNA for the CDR3: TGTGCCAGCAGCTTTGAACATACGCAGTATTTT. The chain recombines TRBV7-9 with TRBJ2-3, with D unresolved. The V end lost 3 bases, the J end lost 7 bases, and 5 bases lay between the germline ends. This CDR3 comprises 11 residues. Germline V lookup: CDR1 SEHNR, CDR2 FQNEAQ (reference sequence).